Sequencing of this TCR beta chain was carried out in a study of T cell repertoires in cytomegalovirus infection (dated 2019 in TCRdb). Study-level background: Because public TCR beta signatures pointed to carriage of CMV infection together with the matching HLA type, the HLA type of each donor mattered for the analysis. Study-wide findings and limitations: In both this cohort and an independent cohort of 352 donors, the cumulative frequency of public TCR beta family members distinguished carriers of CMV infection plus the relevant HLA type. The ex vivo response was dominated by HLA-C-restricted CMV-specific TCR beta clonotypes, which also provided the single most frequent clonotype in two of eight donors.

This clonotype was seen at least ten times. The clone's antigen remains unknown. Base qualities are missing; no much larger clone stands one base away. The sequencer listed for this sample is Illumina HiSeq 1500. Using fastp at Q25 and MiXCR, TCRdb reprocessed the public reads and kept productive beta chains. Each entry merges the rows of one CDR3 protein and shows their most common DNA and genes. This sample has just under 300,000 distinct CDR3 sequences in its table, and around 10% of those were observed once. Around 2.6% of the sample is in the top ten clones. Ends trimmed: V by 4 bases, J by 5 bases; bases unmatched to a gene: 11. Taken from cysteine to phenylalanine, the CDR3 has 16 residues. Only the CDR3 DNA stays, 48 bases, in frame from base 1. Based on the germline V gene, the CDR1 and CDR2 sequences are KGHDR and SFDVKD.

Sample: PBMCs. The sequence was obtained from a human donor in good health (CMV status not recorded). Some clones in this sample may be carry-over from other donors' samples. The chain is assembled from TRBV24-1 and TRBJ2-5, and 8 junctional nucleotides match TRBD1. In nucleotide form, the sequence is TGTGCCACCAGTGAGAGAATGGGACAGGCGGCGGAGACCCAGTACTTC. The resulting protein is CATSERMGQAAETQYF.